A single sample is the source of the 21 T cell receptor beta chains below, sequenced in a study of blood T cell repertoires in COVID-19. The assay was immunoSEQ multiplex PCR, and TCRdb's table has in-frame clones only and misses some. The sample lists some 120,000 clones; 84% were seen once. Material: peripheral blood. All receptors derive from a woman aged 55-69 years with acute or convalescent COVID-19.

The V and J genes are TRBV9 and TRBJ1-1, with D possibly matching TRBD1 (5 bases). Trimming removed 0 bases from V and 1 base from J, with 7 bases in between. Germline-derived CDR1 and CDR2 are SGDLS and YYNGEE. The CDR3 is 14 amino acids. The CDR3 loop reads CASSVADRNTEAFF. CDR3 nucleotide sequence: TGTGCCAGCAGCGTAGCCGACAGGAACACTGAAGCTTTCTTT.

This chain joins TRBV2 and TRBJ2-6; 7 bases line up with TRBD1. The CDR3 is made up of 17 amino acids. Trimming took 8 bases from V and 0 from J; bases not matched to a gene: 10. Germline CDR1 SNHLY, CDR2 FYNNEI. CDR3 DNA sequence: TGTGCCAGCGGTCCGGGACAGATAAGCTCTGGGGCCAACGTCCTGACTTTC. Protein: CASGPGQISSGANVLTF.

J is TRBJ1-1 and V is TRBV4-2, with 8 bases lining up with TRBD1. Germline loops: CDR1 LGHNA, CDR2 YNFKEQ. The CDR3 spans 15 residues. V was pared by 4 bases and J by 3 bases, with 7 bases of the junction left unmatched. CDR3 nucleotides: TGTGCCAGCAGCCCATTACAGGGGGTCGACACTGAAGCTTTCTTT. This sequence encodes CASSPLQGVDTEAFF.

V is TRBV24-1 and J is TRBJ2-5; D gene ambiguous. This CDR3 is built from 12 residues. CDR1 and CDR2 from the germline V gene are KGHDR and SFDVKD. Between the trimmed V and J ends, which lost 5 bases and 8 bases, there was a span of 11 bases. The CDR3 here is CATSGSTGTQYF. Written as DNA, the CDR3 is TGTGCCACCAGTGGTTCTACTGGTACCCAGTACTTC.

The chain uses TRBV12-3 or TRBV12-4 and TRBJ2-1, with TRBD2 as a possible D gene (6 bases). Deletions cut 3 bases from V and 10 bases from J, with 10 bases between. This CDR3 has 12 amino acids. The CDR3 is CASSFRGWEQFF. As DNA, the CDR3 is TGTGCCAGCAGTTTTCGGGGGTGGGAGCAGTTCTTC.

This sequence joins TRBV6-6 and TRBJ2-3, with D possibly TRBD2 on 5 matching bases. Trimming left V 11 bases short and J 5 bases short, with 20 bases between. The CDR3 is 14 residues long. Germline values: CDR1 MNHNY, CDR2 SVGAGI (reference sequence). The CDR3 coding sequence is TGTGCCTGTACCGGCCGAGGGCTAGGAGATACGCAGTATTTT. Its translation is CACTGRGLGDTQYF.

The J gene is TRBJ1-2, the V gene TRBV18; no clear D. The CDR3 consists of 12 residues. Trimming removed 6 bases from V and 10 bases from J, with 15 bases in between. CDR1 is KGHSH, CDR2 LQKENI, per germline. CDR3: CASSPSLTTYTF. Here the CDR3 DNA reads TGTGCCAGCTCGCCATCACTTACTACCTACACCTTC. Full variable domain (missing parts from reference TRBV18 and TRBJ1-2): NAGVMQNPRHLVRRRGQEARLRCSPMKGHSHVYWYRQLPEEGLKFMVYLQKENIIDESGMPKERFSAEFPKEGPSILRIQQVVRGDSAAYFCASSPSLTTYTFGSGTRLTVV.

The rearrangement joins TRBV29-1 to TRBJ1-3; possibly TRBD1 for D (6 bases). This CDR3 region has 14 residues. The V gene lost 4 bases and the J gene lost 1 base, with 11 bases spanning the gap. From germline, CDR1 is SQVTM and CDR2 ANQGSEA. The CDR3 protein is CSVVGTLSGNTIYF. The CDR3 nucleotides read TGCAGCGTTGTTGGGACACTTTCTGGAAACACCATATATTTT.

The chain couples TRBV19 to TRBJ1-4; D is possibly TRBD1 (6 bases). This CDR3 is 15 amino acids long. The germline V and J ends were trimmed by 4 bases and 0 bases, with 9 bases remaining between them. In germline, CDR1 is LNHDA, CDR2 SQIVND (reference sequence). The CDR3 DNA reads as TGTGCCAGTAGTACGTGGACAGCAACTAATGAAAAACTGTTTTTT. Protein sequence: CASSTWTATNEKLFF.

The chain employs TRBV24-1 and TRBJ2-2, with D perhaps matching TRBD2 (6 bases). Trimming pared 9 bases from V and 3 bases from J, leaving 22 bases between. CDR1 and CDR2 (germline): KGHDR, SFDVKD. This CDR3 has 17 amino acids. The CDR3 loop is CATGGKQSEWDTGELFF. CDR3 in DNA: TGTGCCACCGGGGGGAAACAGTCTGAATGGGACACCGGGGAGCTGTTTTTT.

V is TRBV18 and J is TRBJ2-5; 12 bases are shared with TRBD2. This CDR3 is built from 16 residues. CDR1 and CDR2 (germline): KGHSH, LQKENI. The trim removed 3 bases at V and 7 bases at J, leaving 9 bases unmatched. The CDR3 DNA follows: TGTGCCAGCTCACCTTCGACTAGCGGGGGCGTGGGGACCCAGTACTTC. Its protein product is CASSPSTSGGVGTQYF.

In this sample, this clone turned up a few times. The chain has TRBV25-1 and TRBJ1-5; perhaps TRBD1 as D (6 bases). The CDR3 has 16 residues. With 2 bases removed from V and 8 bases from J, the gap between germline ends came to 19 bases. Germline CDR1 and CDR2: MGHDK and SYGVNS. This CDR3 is CASSENRQGIIKPQHF. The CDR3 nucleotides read TGTGCCAGCAGTGAAAACAGGCAGGGGATAATCAAGCCCCAGCATTTT.

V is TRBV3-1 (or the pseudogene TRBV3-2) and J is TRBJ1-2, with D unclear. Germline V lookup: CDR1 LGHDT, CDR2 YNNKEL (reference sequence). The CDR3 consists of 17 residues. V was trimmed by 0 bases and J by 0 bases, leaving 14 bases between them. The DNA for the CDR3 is TGTGCCAGCAGCCAAGAAGACGGCCCGGAGCCTAACTATGGCTACACCTTC. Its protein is CASSQEDGPEPNYGYTF.

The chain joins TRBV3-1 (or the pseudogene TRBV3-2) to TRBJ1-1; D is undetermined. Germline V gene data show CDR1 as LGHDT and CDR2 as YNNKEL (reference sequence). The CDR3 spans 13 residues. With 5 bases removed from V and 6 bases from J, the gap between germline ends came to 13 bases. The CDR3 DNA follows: TGTGCCAGCAGCTCCAGACAAAATGCTGAAGCTTTCTTT. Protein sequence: CASSSRQNAEAFF.

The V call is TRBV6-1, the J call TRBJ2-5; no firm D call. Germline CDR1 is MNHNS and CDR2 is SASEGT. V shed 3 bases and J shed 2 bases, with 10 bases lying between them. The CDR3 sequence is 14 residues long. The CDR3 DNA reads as TGTGCCAGCAGTGAGTCAGAGACTCAAGAGACCCAGTACTTC. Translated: CASSESETQETQYF.

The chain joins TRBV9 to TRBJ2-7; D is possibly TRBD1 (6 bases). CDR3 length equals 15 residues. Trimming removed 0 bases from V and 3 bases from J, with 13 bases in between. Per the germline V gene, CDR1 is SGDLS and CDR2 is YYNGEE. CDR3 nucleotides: TGTGCCAGCAGCGTAGCCGCAGGGGAAAGCTACGAGCAGTACTTC. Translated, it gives CASSVAAGESYEQYF. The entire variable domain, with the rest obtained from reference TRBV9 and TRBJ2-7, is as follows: DSGVTQTPKHLITATGQRVTLRCSPRSGDLSVYWYQQSLDQGLQFLIQYYNGEERAKGNILERFSAQQFPDLHSELNLSSLELGDSALYFCASSVAAGESYEQYFGPGTRLTVT.

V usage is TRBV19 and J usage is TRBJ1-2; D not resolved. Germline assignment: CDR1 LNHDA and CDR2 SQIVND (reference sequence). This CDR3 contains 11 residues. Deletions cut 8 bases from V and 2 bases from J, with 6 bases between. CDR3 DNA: TGTGCCAGTCAGTCCAACTATGGCTACACCTTC. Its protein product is CASQSNYGYTF. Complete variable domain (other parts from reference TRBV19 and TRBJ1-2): DGGITQSPKYLFRKEGQNVTLSCEQNLNHDAMYWYRQDPGQGLRLIYYSQIVNDFQKGDIAEGYSVSREKKESFPLTVTSAQKNPTAFYLCASQSNYGYTFGSGTRLTVV.

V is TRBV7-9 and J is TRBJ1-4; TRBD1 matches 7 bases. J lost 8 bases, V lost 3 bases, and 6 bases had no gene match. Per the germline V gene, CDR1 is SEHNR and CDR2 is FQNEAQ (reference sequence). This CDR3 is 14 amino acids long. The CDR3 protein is CASSFGGGQEKLFF. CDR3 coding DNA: TGTGCCAGCAGCTTTGGAGGGGGCCAAGAAAAACTGTTTTTT. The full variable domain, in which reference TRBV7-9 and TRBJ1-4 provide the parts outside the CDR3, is DTGVSQNPRHKITKRGQNVTFRCDPISEHNRLYWYRQTLGQGPEFLTYFQNEAQLEKSRLLSDRFSAERPKGSFSTLEIQRTEQGDSAMYLCASSFGGGQEKLFFGSGTQLSVL.

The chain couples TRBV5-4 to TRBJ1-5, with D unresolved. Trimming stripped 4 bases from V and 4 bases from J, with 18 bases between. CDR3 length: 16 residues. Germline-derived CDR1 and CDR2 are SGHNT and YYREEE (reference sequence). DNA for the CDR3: TGTGCCAGCAGCGAGTCACCTGGAGGAACGAATCAGCCCCAGCATTTT. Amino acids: CASSESPGGTNQPQHF.

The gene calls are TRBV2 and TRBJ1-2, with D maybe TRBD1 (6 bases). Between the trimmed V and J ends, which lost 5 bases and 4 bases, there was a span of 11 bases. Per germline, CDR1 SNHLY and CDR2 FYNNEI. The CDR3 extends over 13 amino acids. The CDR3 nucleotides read TGTGCCAGCAGTTCCGGACAGTCCTATGGCTACACCTTC. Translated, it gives CASSSGQSYGYTF.

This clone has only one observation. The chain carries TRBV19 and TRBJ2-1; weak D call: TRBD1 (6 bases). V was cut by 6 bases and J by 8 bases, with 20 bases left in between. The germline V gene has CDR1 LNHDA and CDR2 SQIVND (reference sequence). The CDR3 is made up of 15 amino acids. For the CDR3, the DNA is TGTGCCAGTAGGGCCTCAGGGGTGATCGGTCATGAGCAGTTCTTC. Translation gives CASRASGVIGHEQFF.